This T cell receptor (beta chain) originates from a study of cytomegalovirus exposure and HLA in healthy donors. The PCR ran on 60 Vbeta and 13 Jbeta primers. Per the original methods: A later analysis counted 80 million or so unique TCR beta chains, about 11 million shared. Repertoires were generated with immunoSEQ multiplex PCR, while TCRdb's copy carries only in-frame clones and drops some. D and trimming come from the DNA, and the V and J calls and clone size come from that table. The sample holds around 160,000 clones; 68% are singletons and the top ten take around 3%. Study conclusions and caveats: Published work reported that the classifier diagnosed cytomegalovirus status with high specificity and sensitivity. Accurate predictions that matched the HLA-A and HLA-B alleles of most subjects were reportedly made from TCR beta sequences.

Worth noting for this clone: The antigen is undetermined.

Source material: PBMCs. The source is a middle-aged woman in good health and CMV-seropositive.

CDR3 sequence (DNA): TGTGCCAGTAGTACGACAGGGGGAATTGAAAAACTGTTTTTT. Protein: CASSTTGGIEKLFF. The rearrangement uses TRBV19 and TRBJ1-4, with TRBD1 matching 9 bases. J lost 7 bases, V lost 4 bases, and 4 bases had no gene match. Germline-derived CDR1 and CDR2 are LNHDA and SQIVND (reference sequence). The CDR3 totals 14 residues.